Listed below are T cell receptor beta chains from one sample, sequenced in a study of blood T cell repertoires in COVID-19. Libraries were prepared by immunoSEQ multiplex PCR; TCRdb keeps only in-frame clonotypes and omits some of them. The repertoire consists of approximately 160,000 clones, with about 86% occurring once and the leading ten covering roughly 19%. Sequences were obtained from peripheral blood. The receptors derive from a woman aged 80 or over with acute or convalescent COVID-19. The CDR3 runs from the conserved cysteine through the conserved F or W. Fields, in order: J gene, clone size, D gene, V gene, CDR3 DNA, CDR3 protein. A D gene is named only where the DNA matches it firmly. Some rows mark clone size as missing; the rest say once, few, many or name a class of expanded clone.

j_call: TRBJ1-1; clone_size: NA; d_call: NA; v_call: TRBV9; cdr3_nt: TGTGCCAGCAGCGTAGACGGGGACACTGAAGCTTTCTTT; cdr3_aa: CASSVDGDTEAFF
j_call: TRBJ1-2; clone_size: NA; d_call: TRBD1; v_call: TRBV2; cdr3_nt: TGTGCCAGCAGTGAAATAGGACAGGGATATGGCTACACCTTC; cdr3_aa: CASSEIGQGYGYTF
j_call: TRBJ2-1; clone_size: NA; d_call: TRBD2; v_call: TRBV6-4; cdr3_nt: TGTGCCAGCAGTGAAGCGGGAGGGTTCCACAATGAGCAGTTCTTC; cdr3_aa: CASSEAGGFHNEQFF
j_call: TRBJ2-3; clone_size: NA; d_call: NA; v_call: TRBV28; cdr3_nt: TGTGCCAGCACCGGGGAAGATACGCAGTATTTT; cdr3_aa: CASTGEDTQYF
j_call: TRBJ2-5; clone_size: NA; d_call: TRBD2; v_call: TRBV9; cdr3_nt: TGTGCCAGCAGCGTAGGTCCGGGCGGGGGAGAGACCCAGTACTTC; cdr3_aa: CASSVGPGGGETQYF
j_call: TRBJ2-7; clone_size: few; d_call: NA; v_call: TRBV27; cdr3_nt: TGTGCCAGCAGTTCTTCTTACAACACCTACGAGCAGTACTTC; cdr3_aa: CASSSSYNTYEQYF
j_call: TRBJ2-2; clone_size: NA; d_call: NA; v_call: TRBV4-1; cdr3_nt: TGCGCCAGCAGCCCCCCCCAGTACGCGAACACCGGGGAGCTGTTTTTT; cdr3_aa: CASSPPQYANTGELFF
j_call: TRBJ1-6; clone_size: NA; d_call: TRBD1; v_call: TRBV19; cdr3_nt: TGTGCCAGTAGCAAACAGGGGGCTACACCCCTCCACTTT; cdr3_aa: CASSKQGATPLHF
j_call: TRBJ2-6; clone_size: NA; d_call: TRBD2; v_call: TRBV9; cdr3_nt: TGTGCCAGCAGCCGGCGGGGGGCTAGTGGGGCCAACGTCCTGACTTTC; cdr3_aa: CASSRRGASGANVLTF
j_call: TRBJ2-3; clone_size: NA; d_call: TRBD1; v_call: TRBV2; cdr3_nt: TGTGCCAGCAGCGTGGACAGGTTATACACAGATACGCAGTATTTT; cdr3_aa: CASSVDRLYTDTQYF
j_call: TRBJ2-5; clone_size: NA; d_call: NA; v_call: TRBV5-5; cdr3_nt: TGTGCCAGCAGCTTCCAGGACAGCGGCGAGACCCAGTACTTC; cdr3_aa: CASSFQDSGETQYF
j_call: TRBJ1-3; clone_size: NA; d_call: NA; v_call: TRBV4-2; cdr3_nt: TGTGCCAGCAGCCTCCTACTCAGGGGCCAAGGAAACACCATATATTTT; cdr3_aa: CASSLLLRGQGNTIYF
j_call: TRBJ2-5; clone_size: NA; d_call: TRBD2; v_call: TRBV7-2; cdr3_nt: TGTGCCAGCAGCTTGAGTAGCGGGGGGTCCACGCCGACCCAGTACTTC; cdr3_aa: CASSLSSGGSTPTQYF
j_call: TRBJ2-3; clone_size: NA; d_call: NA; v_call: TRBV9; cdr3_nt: TGTGCCAGCAGCGTACGGTCCGCTAGCACAGATACGCAGTATTTT; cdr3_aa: CASSVRSASTDTQYF
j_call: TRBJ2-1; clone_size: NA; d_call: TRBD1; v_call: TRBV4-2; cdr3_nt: TGTGCCAGCAGCCGAAACCAACAACTCGGGACAGGGGACAATGAGCAGTTCTTC; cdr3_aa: CASSRNQQLGTGDNEQFF
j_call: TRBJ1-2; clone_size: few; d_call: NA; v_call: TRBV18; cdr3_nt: TGTGCCAGCTCACCGACGGACTCAAACTATGGCTACACCTTC; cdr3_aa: CASSPTDSNYGYTF